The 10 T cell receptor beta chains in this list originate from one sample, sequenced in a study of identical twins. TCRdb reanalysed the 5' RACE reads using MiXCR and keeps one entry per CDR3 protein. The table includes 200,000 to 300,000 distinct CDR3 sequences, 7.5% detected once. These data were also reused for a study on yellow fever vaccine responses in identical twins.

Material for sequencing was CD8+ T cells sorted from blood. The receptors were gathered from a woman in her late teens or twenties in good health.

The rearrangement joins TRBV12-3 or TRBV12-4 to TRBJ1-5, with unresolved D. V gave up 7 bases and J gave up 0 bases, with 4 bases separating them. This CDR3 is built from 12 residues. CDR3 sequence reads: CASKHSNQPQHF. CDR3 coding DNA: TGTGCCAGCAAGCATAGCAATCAGCCCCAGCATTTT.

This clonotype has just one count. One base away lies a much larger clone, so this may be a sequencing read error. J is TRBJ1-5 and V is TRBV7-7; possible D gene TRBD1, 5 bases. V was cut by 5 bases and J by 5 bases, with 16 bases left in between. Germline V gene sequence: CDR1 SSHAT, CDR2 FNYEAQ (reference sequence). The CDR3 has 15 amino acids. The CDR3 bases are TGTGCCAGCAGCACCAGTTGGGGGGGTGATCAGCCCCAGCATTTT. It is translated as CASSTSWGGDQPQHF.

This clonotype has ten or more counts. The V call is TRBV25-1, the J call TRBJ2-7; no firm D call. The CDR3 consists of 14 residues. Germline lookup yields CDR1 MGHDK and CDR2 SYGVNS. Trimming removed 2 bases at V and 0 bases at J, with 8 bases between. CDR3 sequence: CASSEVGSSYEQYF. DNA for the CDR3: TGTGCCAGCAGTGAAGTTGGCAGCTCCTACGAGCAGTACTTC.

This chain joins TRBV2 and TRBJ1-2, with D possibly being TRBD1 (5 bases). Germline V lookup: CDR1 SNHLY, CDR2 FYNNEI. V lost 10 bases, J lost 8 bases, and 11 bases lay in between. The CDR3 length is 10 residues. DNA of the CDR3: TGTGCCATCTTAGGGGTGGGCTACACCTTC. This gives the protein CAILGVGYTF.

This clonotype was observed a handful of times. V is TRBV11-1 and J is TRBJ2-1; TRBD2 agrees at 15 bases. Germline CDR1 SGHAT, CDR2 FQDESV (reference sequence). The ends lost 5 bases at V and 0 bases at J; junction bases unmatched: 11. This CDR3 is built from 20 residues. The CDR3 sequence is CASSGFGLAGGSISYNEQFF. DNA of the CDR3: TGTGCCAGCAGCGGATTCGGACTAGCGGGAGGGTCCATCTCCTACAATGAGCAGTTCTTC.

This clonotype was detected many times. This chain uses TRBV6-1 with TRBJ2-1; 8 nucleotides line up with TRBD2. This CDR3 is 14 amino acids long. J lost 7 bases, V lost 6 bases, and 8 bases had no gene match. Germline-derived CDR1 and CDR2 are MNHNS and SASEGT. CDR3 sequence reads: CASSSGGPGNEQFF. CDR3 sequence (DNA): TGTGCCAGCAGCTCGGGGGGGCCGGGGAATGAGCAGTTCTTC.

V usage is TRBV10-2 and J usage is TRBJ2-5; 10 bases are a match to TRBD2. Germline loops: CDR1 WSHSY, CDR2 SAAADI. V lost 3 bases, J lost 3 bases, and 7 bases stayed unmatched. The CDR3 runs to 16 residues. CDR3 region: CASSDPRGLAEETQYF. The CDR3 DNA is TGCGCCAGCAGTGACCCCCGTGGACTAGCGGAAGAGACCCAGTACTTC.

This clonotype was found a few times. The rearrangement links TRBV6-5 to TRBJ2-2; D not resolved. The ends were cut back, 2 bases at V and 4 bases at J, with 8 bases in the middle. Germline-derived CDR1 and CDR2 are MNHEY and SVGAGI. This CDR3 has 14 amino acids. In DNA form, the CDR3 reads TGTGCCAGCAGTTACGGAATAGGCACCGGGGAGCTGTTTTTT. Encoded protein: CASSYGIGTGELFF.

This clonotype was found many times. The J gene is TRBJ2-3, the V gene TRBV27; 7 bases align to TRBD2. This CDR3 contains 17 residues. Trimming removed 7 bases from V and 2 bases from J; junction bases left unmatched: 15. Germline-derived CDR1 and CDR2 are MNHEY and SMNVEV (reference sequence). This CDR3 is CASTRLAVRGNTDTQYF. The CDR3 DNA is TGTGCCAGCACCCGGCTAGCGGTCCGGGGCAACACAGATACGCAGTATTTT.

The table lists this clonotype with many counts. The CDR3 region has the DNA TGTGCCAGCAGACCCTTGGGTGCACGTAGTTACAATGAGCAGTTCTTC. Translated: CASRPLGARSYNEQFF. The chain joins TRBV28 to TRBJ2-1; D gene ambiguous. Germline V gives CDR1 MDHEN, CDR2 SYDVKM. The CDR3 totals 16 residues. Trimming shortened V by 6 bases and J by 4 bases, and 19 bases separated the two germline ends.